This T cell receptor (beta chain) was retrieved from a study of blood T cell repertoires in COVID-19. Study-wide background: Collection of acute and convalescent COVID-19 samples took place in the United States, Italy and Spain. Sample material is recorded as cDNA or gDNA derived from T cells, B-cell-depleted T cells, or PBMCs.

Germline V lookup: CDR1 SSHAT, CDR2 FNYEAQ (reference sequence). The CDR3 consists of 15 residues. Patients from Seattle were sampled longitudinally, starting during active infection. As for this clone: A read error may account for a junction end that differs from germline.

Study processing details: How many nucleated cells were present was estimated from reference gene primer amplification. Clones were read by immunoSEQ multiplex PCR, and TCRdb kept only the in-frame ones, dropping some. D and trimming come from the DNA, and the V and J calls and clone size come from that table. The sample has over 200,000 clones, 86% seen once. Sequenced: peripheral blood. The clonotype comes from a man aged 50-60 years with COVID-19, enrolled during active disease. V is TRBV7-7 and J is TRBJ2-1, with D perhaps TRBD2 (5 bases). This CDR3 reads CASSLADGENNEQFF. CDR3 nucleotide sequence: TGTGCTAGCAGCTTAGCCGACGGGGAGAACAATGAGCAGTTCTTC.